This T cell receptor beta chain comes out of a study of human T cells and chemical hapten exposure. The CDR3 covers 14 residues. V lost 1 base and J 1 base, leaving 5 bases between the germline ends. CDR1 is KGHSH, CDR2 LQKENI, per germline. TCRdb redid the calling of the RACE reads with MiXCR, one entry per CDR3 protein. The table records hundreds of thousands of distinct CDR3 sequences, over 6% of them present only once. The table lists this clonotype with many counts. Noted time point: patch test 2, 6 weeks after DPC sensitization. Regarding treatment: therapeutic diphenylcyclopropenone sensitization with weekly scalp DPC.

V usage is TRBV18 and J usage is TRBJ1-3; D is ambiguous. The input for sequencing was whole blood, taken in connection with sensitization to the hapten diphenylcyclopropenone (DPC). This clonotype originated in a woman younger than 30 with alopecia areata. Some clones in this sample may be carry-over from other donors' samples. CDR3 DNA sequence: TGTGCCAGCTCACCACAGGGTTCTGGAAACACCATATATTTT. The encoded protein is CASSPQGSGNTIYF.